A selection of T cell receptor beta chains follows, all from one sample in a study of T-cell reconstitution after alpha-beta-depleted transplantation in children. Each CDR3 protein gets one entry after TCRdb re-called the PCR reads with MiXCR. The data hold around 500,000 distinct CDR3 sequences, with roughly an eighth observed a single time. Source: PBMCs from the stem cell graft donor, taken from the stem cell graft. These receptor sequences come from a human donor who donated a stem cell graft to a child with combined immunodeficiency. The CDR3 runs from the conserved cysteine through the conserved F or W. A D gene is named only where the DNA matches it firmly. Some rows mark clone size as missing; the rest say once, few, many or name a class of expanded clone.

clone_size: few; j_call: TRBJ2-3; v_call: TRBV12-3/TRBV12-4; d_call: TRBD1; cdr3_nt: TGTGCCAGCAAGAGGGACAGGGGGCGAGATACGCAGTATTTT; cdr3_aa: CASKRDRGRDTQYF
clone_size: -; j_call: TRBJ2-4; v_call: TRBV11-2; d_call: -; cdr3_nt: TGTGCCAGCAGCTTAGATTTCCTTGGACAGCTAGCCAAAAACATTCAGTACTTC; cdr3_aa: CASSLDFLGQLAKNIQYF
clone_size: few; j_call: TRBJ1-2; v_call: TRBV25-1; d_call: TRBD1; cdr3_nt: TGTGCCAGCAGCATCGGGACAGCGGACTATGGCTACACCTTC; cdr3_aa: CASSIGTADYGYTF
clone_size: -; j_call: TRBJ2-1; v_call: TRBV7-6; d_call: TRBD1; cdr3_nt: TGTGCCAGCAGCTTATGGGGGACAGACAACAATGAGCAGTTCTTC; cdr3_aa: CASSLWGTDNNEQFF
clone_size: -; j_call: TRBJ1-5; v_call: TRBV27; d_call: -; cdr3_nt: TGTGCCAGCAGTTTATCGCTTAGCAATCAGCCCCAGCATTTT; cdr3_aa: CASSLSLSNQPQHF
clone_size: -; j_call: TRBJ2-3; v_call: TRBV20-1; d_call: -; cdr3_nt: TGCAGTGCTGGAGATTCACTAGCTGGCACAGATACGCAGTATTTT; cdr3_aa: CSAGDSLAGTDTQYF
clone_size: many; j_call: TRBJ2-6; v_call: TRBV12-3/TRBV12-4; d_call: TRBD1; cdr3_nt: TGTGCCAGCAGTCCACAGGGGGCTGGGGCCAACGTCCTGACTTTC; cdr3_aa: CASSPQGAGANVLTF
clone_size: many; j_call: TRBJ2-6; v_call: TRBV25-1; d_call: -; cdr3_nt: TGTGCCAGCAGTGAAGCTGGGGCCAACGTCCTGACTTTC; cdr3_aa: CASSEAGANVLTF
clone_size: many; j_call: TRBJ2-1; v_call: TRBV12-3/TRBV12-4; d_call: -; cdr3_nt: TGTGCCAGCAGTTCCGGCGGGGTAGACAATGAGCAGTTCTTC; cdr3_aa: CASSSGGVDNEQFF
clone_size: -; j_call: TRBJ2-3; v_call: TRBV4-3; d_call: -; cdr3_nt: TGCGCCAGCAGCCAAGCAATCGCGGAATACACAGATACGCAGTATTTT; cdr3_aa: CASSQAIAEYTDTQYF
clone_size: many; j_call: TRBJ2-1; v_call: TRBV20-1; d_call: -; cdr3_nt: TGCAGTGCTGCCGGACAACTCAATGAGCAGTTCTTC; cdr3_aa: CSAAGQLNEQFF
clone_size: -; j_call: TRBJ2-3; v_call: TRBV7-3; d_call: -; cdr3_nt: TGTGCCAGCGGCAAGCAGGGTGGCCTGTCAGATACGCAGTATTTT; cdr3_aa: CASGKQGGLSDTQYF
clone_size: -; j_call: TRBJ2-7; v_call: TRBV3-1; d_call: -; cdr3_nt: TGTGCCAGCAGCCAAGTGTACTTC; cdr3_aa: CASSQVYF
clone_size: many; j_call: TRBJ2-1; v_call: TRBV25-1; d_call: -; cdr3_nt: TGTGCCAGCAGTGATCACCGGGGCAATGAGCAGTTCTTC; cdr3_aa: CASSDHRGNEQFF
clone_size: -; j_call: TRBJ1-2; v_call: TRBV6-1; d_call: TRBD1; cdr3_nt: TGTGCCAGCAGTGAAGCGCAGGGGGTGAGCTACACCTTC; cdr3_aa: CASSEAQGVSYTF
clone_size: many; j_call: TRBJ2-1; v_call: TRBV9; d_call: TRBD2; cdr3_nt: TGTGCCAGCAGCGCCCTGCGGGGGGCTTTCAATGAGCAGTTCTTC; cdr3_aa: CASSALRGAFNEQFF
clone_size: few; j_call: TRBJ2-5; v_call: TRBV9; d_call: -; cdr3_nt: TGTGCCAGCAGCGTAGCAGGGATGTACCAAGAGACCCAGTACTTC; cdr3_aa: CASSVAGMYQETQYF
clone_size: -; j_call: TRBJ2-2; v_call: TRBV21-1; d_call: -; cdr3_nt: TGTGCCAGCAGCGCTATTTTAGTAGCGGGGGCGAACACCGGGGAGCTGTTTTTT; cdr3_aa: CASSAILVAGANTGELFF
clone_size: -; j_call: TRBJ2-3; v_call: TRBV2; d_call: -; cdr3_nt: TGTGCCAGCAGTGAAGGGCTCCTGGGGGATACGCAGTATTTT; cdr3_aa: CASSEGLLGDTQYF
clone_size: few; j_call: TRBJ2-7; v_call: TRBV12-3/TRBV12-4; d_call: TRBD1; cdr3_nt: TGTGCCAGCAGTTTAGCGGGACAGGTTCCTTCCTACGAGCAGTACTTC; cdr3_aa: CASSLAGQVPSYEQYF
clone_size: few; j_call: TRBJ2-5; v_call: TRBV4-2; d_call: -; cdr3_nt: TGTGCCAGCAGCCGCAACAGGTTGGCCCAAGAGACCCAGTACTTC; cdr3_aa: CASSRNRLAQETQYF
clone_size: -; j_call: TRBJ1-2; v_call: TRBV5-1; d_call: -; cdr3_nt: TGCGCCAGCAGCTTGGGAGGGCATGGCTACACCTTC; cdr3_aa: CASSLGGHGYTF
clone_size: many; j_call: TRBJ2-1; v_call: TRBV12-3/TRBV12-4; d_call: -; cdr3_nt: TGTGCCAGCGGGCACTGGGCCGGAAATGAGCAGTTCTTC; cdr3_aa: CASGHWAGNEQFF
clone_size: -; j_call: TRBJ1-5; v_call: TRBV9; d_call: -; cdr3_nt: TGTGCCAGCAGCGAGGTCGGGGCGGGTCAGCCCCAGCATTTT; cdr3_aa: CASSEVGAGQPQHF
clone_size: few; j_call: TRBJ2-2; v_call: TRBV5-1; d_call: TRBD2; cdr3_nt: TGCGCCAGCAGCGCCCCCGGGACTAGCGAGTACACCGGGGAGCTGTTTTTT; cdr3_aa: CASSAPGTSEYTGELFF
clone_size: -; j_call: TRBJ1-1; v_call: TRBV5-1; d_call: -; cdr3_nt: TGCGCCAGCAGCTCCTTCGGGGGGACTGAAGCTTTCTTT; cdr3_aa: CASSSFGGTEAFF
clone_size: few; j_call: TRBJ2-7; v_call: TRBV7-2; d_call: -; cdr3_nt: TGTGCCAGCAGCTCCCTAGAAGGTTACGAGCAGTACTTC; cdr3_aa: CASSSLEGYEQYF
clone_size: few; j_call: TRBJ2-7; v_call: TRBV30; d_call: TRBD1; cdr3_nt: TGTGCCTGGAGTGCCGGGACAGGGCCCTTCTACGAGCAGTACTTC; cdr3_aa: CAWSAGTGPFYEQYF
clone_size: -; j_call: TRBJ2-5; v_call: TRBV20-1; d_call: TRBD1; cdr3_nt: TGCAGCGCTTTAAAATTTGACAGGGGAGAGACCCAGTACTTC; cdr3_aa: CSALKFDRGETQYF
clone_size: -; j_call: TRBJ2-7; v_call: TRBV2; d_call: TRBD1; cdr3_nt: TGTGCCAGCAGTGATTGGGGACAGGGACCTGACTATTACTCCTACGAGCAGTACTTC; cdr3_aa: CASSDWGQGPDYYSYEQYF
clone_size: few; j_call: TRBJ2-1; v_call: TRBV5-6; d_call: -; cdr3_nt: TGTGCCAGCAGCTTGGAGCCGGGGGCAAGTGAGCAGTTCTTC; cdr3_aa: CASSLEPGASEQFF
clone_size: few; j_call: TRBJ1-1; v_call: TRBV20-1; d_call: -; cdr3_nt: TGCAGTGCTAAACGGAAGGGTGAAGCTTTCTTT; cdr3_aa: CSAKRKGEAFF
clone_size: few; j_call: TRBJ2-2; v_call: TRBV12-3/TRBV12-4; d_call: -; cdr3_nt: TGTGCCAGCAGTTATCCGCGGGGCACCGGGGAGCTGTTTTTT; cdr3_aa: CASSYPRGTGELFF
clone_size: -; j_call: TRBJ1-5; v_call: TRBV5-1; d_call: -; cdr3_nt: TGCGCCAGCTCCGAGTATAGCAATCAGCCCCAGCATTTT; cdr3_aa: CASSEYSNQPQHF
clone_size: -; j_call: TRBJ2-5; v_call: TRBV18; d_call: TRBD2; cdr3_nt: TGTGCCAGCTTCACTTCCAAGGGACTAGCGGGAGTAGAGACCCAGTACTTC; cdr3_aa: CASFTSKGLAGVETQYF
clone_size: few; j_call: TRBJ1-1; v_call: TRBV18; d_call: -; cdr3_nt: TGTGCCAGCTCACCACCGACAACATCCGCTACTGAAGCTTTCTTT; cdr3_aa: CASSPPTTSATEAFF
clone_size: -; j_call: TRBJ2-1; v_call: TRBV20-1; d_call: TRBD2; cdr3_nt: TGCAGTGCTCGACTCCAGGGACTAGCGGGAAGGAATGAGCAGTTCTTC; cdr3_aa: CSARLQGLAGRNEQFF
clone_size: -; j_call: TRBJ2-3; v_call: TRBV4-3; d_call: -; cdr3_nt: TGCGCCAGCAGCCAAGGCGCCGAGATTGAAATCACAGATACGCAGTATTTT; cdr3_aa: CASSQGAEIEITDTQYF
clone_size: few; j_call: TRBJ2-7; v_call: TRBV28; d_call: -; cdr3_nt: TGTGCCAGCAGTAAGGGTTTTTTCGCTTACGAGCAGTACTTC; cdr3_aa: CASSKGFFAYEQYF
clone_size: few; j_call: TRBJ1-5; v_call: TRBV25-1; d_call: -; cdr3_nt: TGTGCCAGCAGTGAGGGGGACGGCGATCAGCCCCAGCATTTT; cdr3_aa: CASSEGDGDQPQHF
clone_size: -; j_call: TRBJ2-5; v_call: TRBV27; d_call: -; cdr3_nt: TGTGCCAGCAGTTTATCGGTCGGAGAAGAGACCCAGTACTTC; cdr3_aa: CASSLSVGEETQYF
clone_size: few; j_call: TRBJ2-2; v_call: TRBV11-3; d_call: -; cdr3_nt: TGTGCCAGCAGCCGACCGGCAACCGGGGAGCTGTTTTTT; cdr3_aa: CASSRPATGELFF
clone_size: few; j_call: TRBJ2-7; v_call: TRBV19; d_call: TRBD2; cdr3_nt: TGTGCCAGTAGCCATGGGGGGGGTGACGCGCAGTACTTC; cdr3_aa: CASSHGGGDAQYF
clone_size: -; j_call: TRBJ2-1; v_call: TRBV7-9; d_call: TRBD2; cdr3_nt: TGTGCCAGCACTTCTCCTAGCGGGAAAACCTACAATGAGCAGTTCTTC; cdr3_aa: CASTSPSGKTYNEQFF
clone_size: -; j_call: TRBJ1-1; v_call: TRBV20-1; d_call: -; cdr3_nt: TGCAGTGCTAGCTCTGGGGCCCGGGCCGGAGCTTTCTTT; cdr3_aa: CSASSGARAGAFF
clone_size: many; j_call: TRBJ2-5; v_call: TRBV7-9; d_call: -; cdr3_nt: TGTGCCAGCAGCACGACTAGGGAACAAGAGACCCAGTACTTC; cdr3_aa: CASSTTREQETQYF
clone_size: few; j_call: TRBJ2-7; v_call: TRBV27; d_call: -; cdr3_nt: TGTGCCAGCAGTGCGTTCGGGGGTAGGGTTTCCCGGAGCTCCTACGAGCAGTACTTC; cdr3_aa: CASSAFGGRVSRSSYEQYF
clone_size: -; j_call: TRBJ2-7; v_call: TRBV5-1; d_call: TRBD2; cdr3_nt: TGCGCCAGCAGCTTAAATGGGGGGGTGCGTTACGAGCAGTACTTC; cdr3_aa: CASSLNGGVRYEQYF
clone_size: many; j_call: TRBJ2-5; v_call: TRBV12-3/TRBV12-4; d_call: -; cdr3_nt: TGTGCCAGCAGTTTCCCTGGTGAGACCCAGTACTTC; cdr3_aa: CASSFPGETQYF
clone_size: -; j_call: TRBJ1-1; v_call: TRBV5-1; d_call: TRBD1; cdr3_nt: TGCGCCAGCAGCTTGGAAGGGACAGTCAACACTGAAGCTTTCTTT; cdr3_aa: CASSLEGTVNTEAFF
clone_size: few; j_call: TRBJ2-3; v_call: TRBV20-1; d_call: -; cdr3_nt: TGCAGTGCTCCAGGGACTTCGACGGTTAGCACAGATACGCAGTATTTT; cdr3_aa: CSAPGTSTVSTDTQYF
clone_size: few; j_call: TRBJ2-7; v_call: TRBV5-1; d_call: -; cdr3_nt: TGCGCCAGCAGTTCCGGACTTTTCCCCTACGAGCAGTACTTC; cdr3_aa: CASSSGLFPYEQYF
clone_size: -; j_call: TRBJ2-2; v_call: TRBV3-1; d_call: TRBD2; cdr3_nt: TGTGCCTGCTGCCAGGAGATCCTAGCGGGATCGAACACCGGGGAGCTGTTTTTT; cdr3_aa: CACCQEILAGSNTGELFF
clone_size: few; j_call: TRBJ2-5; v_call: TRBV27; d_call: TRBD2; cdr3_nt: TGTGCCAGCAGTCACGGGACTAGCGGACAAGAGACCCAGTACTTC; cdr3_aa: CASSHGTSGQETQYF
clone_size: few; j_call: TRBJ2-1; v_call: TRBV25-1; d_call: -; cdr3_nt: TGTGCCAGCAGTGAATTTCTAGGGCACTACAATGAGCAGTTCTTC; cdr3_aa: CASSEFLGHYNEQFF